This T cell receptor (beta chain) was observed in a study of blood T cell repertoires in COVID-19 (dated by TCRdb to about 2020). For the wider study: The collaborator samples originated in the United States, Italy and Spain and spanned the acute and convalescent phases of COVID-19. The prospective study material was composed of cDNA or gDNA derived from T cells, B-cell-depleted T cells, or PBMCs. The samples were drawn from the first 160 participants of the ongoing ImmuneRACE study and from some 1,300 subjects provided by 6 global collaborators. The repertoires were released in a freely available public database intended as a resource for research on the immune response to SARS-CoV-2. Deeply sampled blood TCRbeta repertoires from subjects exposed to, actively infected with, or recovered from COVID-19 were included in the dataset. HLA class I and class II types, where available, came from metadata supplied by the sample provider rather than from assay-based typing. A de-identified subject ID, COVID-19 status, age in years and sex were almost always included in the sample metadata. The study at large found these results: The amount of clinical and demographic metadata varied by source and participant and was provided uncurated.

TCRbeta CDR3 regions were amplified from genomic DNA by means of the immunoSEQ Assay, a bias-controlled multiplex PCR. The original methods were these. Nucleated cell counts per sample were estimated from amplification of reference gene primers within the assay. Sequence reads were collapsed and filtered to measure the absolute abundance of every unique TCRbeta CDR3 rearrangement. For each sample, productive Simpson clonality was calculated as the square root of Simpson's diversity index across productive rearrangements. What TCRdb holds here is the immuneACCESS table cut down to in-frame rearrangements. Part of the clones is not present; checked against another copy, under half of the missing clones reflect an unresolved V gene, and the others are unexplained. That table furnishes V, J and clone size, whereas the DNA furnished D and trimming. Here the sample has more than 140,000 clones; 70% to 85% occur a single time. Of the sample, 7.2% is held by the ten largest clones.

This clone has only a few counts. Its antigen specificity is not known. No much larger clonotype is one base removed from it; base qualities were not supplied. Each collaborating institution followed its own protocols to collect whole blood in K2EDTA tubes. Collaborator samples were shipped for TCRbeta analysis as frozen whole blood, isolated PBMCs, or DNA extracted from either sample type. CDR1 and CDR2, per the germline V gene, are SGHRS and YFSETQ. V is reduced by 4 bases and J by 3 bases, leaving a spacing of 13 bases between them. From cysteine to phenylalanine, the CDR3 is 14 amino acids long. The DNA shown is the 42-base CDR3, in frame from base 1.

The chain is made from TRBV5-1 and TRBJ1-1; the D gene cannot be named for sure. The sequence was obtained from a woman between 50 and 59 years old in a cohort sampled during active or convalescent COVID-19. Sequences were obtained from peripheral blood. The nucleotides are TGCGCCAGCAGCCCTATCGGCGGGGACACTGAAGCTTTCTTT. Its translation reads: CASSPIGGDTEAFF.